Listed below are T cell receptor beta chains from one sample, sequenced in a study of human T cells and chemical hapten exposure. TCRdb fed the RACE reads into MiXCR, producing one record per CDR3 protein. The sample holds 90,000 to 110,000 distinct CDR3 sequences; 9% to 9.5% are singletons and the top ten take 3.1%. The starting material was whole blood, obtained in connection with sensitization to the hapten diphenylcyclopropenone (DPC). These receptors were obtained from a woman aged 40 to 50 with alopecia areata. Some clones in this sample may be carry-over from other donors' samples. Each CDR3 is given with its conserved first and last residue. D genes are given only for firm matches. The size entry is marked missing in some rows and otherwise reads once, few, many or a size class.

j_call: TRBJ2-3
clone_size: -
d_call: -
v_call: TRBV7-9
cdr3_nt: TGTGCCAGCACCGACGACACAGATACGCAGTATTTT
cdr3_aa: CASTDDTDTQYF

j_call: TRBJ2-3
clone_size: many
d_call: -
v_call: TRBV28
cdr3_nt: TGTGCCAGCAGTTTCCTGACAGGCACAGATACGCAGTATTTT
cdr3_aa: CASSFLTGTDTQYF

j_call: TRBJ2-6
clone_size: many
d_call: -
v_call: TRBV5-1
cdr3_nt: TGCGCCAGCAGCTCCGCGCCAGGGTCGAGTGGGGCCAACGTCCTGACTTTC
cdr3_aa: CASSSAPGSSGANVLTF

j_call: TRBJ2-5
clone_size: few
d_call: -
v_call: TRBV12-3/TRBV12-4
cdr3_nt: TGTGCCAGCACCCCCGGGGGGCGAGAGACCCAGTACTTC
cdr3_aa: CASTPGGRETQYF

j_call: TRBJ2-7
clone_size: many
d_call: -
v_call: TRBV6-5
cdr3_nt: TGTGCCAGCAGTTACTCCCCCTACGAGCAGTACTTC
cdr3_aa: CASSYSPYEQYF

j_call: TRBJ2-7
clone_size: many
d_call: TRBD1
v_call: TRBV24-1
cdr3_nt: TGTGCCACCAGTGAAACCCACAGGGGTTCTACCTACGAGCAGTACTTC
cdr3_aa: CATSETHRGSTYEQYF

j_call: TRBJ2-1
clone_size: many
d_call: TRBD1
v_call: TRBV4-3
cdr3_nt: TGCGCCAGCAGCCAAGTGCGACAGGGGGCGTTTGAGCAGTTCTTC
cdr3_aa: CASSQVRQGAFEQFF

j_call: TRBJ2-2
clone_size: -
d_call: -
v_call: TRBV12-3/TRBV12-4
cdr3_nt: TGTGCCAGCAGCATGAAATCGAGGGGGGAGCTGTTTTTT
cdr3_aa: CASSMKSRGELFF

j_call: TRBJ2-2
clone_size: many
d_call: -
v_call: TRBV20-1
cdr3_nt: TGCAGTGCTACACCAGGGACGCCCTACACCGGGGAGCTGTTTTTT
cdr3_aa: CSATPGTPYTGELFF

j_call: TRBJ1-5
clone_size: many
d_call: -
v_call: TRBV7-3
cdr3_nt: TGTGCCAGCAGCTTAAACGGGGGGGACCAGCCCCAGCATTTT
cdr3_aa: CASSLNGGDQPQHF

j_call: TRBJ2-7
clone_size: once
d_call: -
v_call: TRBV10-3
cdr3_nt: TGTGCCATCAGTCGGCGGGAAGTTTCCTACGAGCAGTACTTC
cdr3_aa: CAISRREVSYEQYF

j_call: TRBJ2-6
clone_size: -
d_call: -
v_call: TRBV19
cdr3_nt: TGTGCCAGTAGTATAAGGGGTCCTGGGGCCAACGTCCTGACTTTC
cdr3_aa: CASSIRGPGANVLTF

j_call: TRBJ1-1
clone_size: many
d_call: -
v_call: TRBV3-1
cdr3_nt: TGTGCCAGCAGCCAAGATTTGTTGCGCAGGCTGAACACTGAAGCTTTCTTT
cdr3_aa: CASSQDLLRRLNTEAFF

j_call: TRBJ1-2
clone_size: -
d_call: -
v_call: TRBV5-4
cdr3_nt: TGTGCCAGCAGCCCGGATCCCTTGGGGAACTATGGCTACACCTTC
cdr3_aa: CASSPDPLGNYGYTF

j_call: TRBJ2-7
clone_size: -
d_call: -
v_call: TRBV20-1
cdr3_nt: TGCAGTGCGCGGGACAATACCTACGAGCAGTACTTC
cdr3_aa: CSARDNTYEQYF

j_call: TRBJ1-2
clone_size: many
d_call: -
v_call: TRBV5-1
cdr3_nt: TGCGCCAGCCAAACAGGGAGGAGCGGCTACACCTTC
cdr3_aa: CASQTGRSGYTF

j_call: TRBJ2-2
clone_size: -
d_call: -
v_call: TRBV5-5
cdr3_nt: TGTGCCAGCAGCTTGGGTCCGGACAGCCGCACCGGGGAGCTGTTTTTT
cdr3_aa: CASSLGPDSRTGELFF

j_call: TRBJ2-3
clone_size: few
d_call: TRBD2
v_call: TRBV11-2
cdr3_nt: TGTGCCAGCAGCTCTGTAGCGGGGGCAACCACAGATACGCAGTATTTT
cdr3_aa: CASSSVAGATTDTQYF